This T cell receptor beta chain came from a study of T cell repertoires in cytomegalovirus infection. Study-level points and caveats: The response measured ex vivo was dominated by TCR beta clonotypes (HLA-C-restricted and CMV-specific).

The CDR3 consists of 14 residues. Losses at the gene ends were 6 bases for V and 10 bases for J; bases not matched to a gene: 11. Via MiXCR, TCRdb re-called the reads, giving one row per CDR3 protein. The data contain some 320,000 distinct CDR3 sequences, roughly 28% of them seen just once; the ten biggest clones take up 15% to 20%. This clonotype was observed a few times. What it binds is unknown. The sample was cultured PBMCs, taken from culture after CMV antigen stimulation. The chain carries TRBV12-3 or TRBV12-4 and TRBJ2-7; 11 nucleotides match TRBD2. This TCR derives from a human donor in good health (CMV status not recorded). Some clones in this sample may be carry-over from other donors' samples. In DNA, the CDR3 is TGTGCCAGCAGCGGGGGACTAGCGGTGCATAGACAGTACTTC. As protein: CASSGGLAVHRQYF.